What follows is one T cell receptor (beta chain) and its context. The sample is drawn from a study of cytomegalovirus exposure and HLA in healthy donors. The PCR used 60 Vbeta and 13 Jbeta primers. Methods used by the authors: Some 11 million of the roughly 77 million unique TCR beta chains counted in a later analysis were shared. Measured with immunoSEQ multiplex PCR; TCRdb has only the in-frame clones, and not every one. V, J and clone size reflect that table, while D and trimming were determined from the DNA. The sample includes 110,000 to 150,000 clones, over 75% seen only once; the top ten take less than 1.5%. This CDR3 comprises 15 residues. J was trimmed by 2 bases and V by 3 bases; bases with no gene match: 6. Per germline, CDR1 LNHDA and CDR2 SQIVND (reference sequence).

The source of this sequence is a female donor in good health and CMV-seronegative. Material: PBMCs. The rearrangement links TRBV19 to TRBJ2-7; TRBD2 matches at 8 bases. The DNA for the CDR3 is TGTGCCAGTAGTATTTCCGCCGGGAGGGCCTACGAGCAGTACTTC. Translation gives CASSISAGRAYEQYF.